A selection of T cell receptor beta chains follows, all from one sample in a study of cytomegalovirus exposure and HLA in healthy donors. Profiling relied on immunoSEQ multiplex PCR, and the TCRdb table lists in-frame clones only, not all of them. The top ten clones hold 2.5% to 4% of a sample with more than 95,000 clones, 66% of them seen once. Sequencing was done on a sample of PBMCs. The receptor set was obtained from a woman between 50 and 59 years old in good health and CMV-seronegative. Each CDR3 is given with its conserved first and last residue. The order of the fields is D gene, V gene, clone size, J gene, CDR3 DNA, CDR3 protein. The D gene is left open where the match is weak. Not all rows give a size; the values are once, few, many and, for expanded clones, a class.

>-|TRBV5-1|-|TRBJ1-5
TGCGCCAGCAGCTCCGAGATCCTCCATAGCAATCAGCCCCAGCATTTT
CASSSEILHSNQPQHF
>TRBD1|TRBV6-1|-|TRBJ1-5
TGTGCCAGCAATGACAGGGGCAATCAGCCCCAGCATTTT
CASNDRGNQPQHF
>-|TRBV7-2|-|TRBJ2-5
TGTGCCAGCACCCCCCCGGGGGTGGAGACCCAGTACTTC
CASTPPGVETQYF
>-|TRBV20-1|once|TRBJ2-1
TGCAGTGCTAGACCGGGGGGCGTGCAGTTCTTC
CSARPGGVQFF
>TRBD1|TRBV28|few|TRBJ2-7
TGTGCCAGCAGCCCCGGACAGGGAAGCTCCTACGAGCAGTACTTC
CASSPGQGSSYEQYF
>-|TRBV19|-|TRBJ1-5
TGTGCCAGTAGCCCCATAGGGGGTAGCAATCAGCCCCAGCATTTT
CASSPIGGSNQPQHF
>TRBD1|TRBV28|-|TRBJ1-5
TGTGCCAGCAGTGCGGGGACAGGGTCGCAGCCCCAGCATTTT
CASSAGTGSQPQHF
>TRBD2|TRBV7-8|-|TRBJ2-3
TGTGCCAGCAGCCGACTTAGCGGGAGGGCGACAGATACGCAGTATTTT
CASSRLSGRATDTQYF
>TRBD1|TRBV6-1|few|TRBJ1-1
TGTGCCAGCAGTGAAAGTAGGCACAGGGGTCGGAGCACTGAAGCTTTCTTT
CASSESRHRGRSTEAFF
>TRBD1|TRBV30|-|TRBJ1-1
TGTGCCTGGAGCGGGATAGGGACAGGGGGCACTGAAGCTTTCTTT
CAWSGIGTGGTEAFF
>-|TRBV19|-|TRBJ1-1
TGTGCCATCCAGGACCCCCGGGGGAGCACTGAAGCTTTCTTT
CAIQDPRGSTEAFF
>-|TRBV19|-|TRBJ2-6
TGTGCCAGTAGTACCCCGGACAGAATGGGGGGGGCCAACGTCCTGACTTTC
CASSTPDRMGGANVLTF
>TRBD2|TRBV5-8|few|TRBJ2-1
TGTGCCAGCAGCTTGGCCCAGTCTAGCGGCCTCTCCTACAATGAGCAGTTCTTC
CASSLAQSSGLSYNEQFF
>TRBD2|TRBV27|few|TRBJ2-1
TGTGCCAGCAGTCCCCTCCGGGTTAGCGGGATCCATTACAATGAGCAGTTCTTC
CASSPLRVSGIHYNEQFF
>-|TRBV6-5|once|TRBJ2-5
TGTGCCAGCAGTTACTCGGAGGGGGCCCAAGAGACCCAGTACTTC
CASSYSEGAQETQYF
>-|TRBV28|-|TRBJ2-1
TGTGCCAGCTGGGCAGGGGAGAGTAATGAGCAGTTCTTC
CASWAGESNEQFF
>TRBD1|TRBV7-9|once|TRBJ1-2
TGTGCCAGCAATACAGGGGGCGGATATGGCTACACCTTC
CASNTGGGYGYTF
>-|TRBV29-1|-|TRBJ1-2
TGCAGCGTCGACATCGGGACATACTATGGCTACACCTTC
CSVDIGTYYGYTF
>-|TRBV5-1|-|TRBJ2-5
TGCGCCAGCAGCTTGGAGAACACCCAAGAGACCCAGTACTTC
CASSLENTQETQYF
>TRBD2|TRBV2|-|TRBJ2-1
TGTGCCAGCAGAATACAAGGTCTTGGCGGGGGTCAGTTCTTC
CASRIQGLGGGQFF
>-|TRBV9|-|TRBJ2-5
TGTGCCAGCAGCGTTTCGCAGCAAGAGACCCAGTACTTC
CASSVSQQETQYF
>TRBD2|TRBV4-3|-|TRBJ2-1
TGCGCCAGCAGCACCGGGACTAGCGGATTCAATGAGCAGTTCTTC
CASSTGTSGFNEQFF
>-|TRBV4-3|once|TRBJ2-1
TGCGCCAGCAGGCAAGATACAGTCGACCCCTACAATGAGCAGTTCTTC
CASRQDTVDPYNEQFF
>-|TRBV6-5|few|TRBJ2-6
TGTGCCAGCAGACCCGGACAGTCTGGGGCCAACGTCCTGACTTTC
CASRPGQSGANVLTF
>TRBD1|TRBV19|-|TRBJ1-1
TGTGCCAGTAGCAATAGCCGGGACAGGGGCGAGGCTGAAGCTTTCTTT
CASSNSRDRGEAEAFF
>-|TRBV4-1|-|TRBJ2-5
TGCGCCAGCAGCCAAGATCCCTGGGGAGGCAGGTCCTTGGAGACCCAGTACTTC
CASSQDPWGGRSLETQYF
>TRBD1|TRBV29-1|-|TRBJ1-1
TGCAGCGTTGGACAGGGGGCGATGAACACTGAAGCTTTCTTT
CSVGQGAMNTEAFF
>TRBD2|TRBV11-2|-|TRBJ2-1
TGTGCCAGCAGCCCCCTTTCCGGGGGGATTTACAATGAGCAGTTCTTC
CASSPLSGGIYNEQFF
>TRBD2|TRBV5-1|few|TRBJ2-5
TGCGCCAGCAGCCCGAGACTAGCGGGGGGCCAAGAGACCCAGTACTTC
CASSPRLAGGQETQYF
>TRBD1|TRBV5-1|few|TRBJ2-1
TGCGCCAGCAGCTTGACCACGGGACAGGGGTCCAATGAGCAGTTCTTC
CASSLTTGQGSNEQFF
>-|TRBV20-1|-|TRBJ2-7
TGCAGCCTCGCAACGGAGTACGAGCAGTACTTC
CSLATEYEQYF